The next 5 T cell receptor beta chains were all read from a single sample in a study of T cells in localized non-small cell lung cancer. Sequencing used immunoSEQ multiplex PCR; TCRdb keeps in-frame clones, though not all of them. The top ten hold approximately 22% of the sample, which has tens of thousands of clones, about 87% seen once. The sequences come from peripheral blood, collected before any cancer treatment. These receptors came from a man aged 35-69 years with stage I squamous cell lung carcinoma.

The chain carries TRBV10-3 and TRBJ2-1; 14 nucleotides line up with TRBD2. The V gene end was trimmed by 4 bases and the J gene end by 4 bases; junction bases not matched to a gene: 6. Germline V CDR1 and CDR2: ENHRY, SYGVKD. This CDR3 is 17 amino acids long. CDR3 in amino acids: CAISGGLAGDTYNEQFF. For the CDR3, the DNA is TGTGCCATCAGTGGGGGACTAGCGGGAGACACATACAATGAGCAGTTCTTC.

The gene calls are TRBV4-3 and TRBJ2-1, with D tentatively TRBD2 (6 bases). V shed 5 bases and J shed 0 bases, with 14 bases lying between them. The CDR3 sequence is 16 residues long. Germline V gene sequence: CDR1 LGHNA, CDR2 YSLEER. The CDR3 nucleotides are TGCGCCAGCAGCGGGATAGCGGACCACTCCTACAATGAGCAGTTCTTC. Translation: CASSGIADHSYNEQFF.

The J gene is TRBJ1-1, the V gene TRBV30; TRBD1 is a possible D gene (5 bases). V dropped 8 bases and J dropped 4 bases, with 17 bases sitting between them. The CDR3 sequence is 13 residues long. Germline lookup yields CDR1 GTSNPN and CDR2 SVGIG (reference sequence). The CDR3 loop reads CAQSRAGFTEAFF. The CDR3 coding sequence is TGTGCCCAAAGTCGTGCAGGGTTCACTGAAGCTTTCTTT. The complete variable domain, with remaining parts taken from reference TRBV30 and TRBJ1-1, reads SQTIHQWPATLVQPVGSPLSLECTVEGTSNPNLYWYRQAAGRGLQLLFYSVGIGQISSEVPQNLSASRPQDRQFILSSKKLLLSDSGFYLCAQSRAGFTEAFFGQGTRLTVV.

The chain recombines TRBV20-1 with TRBJ2-1; D is uncertain. The CDR3 is 11 residues long. V was pared by 3 bases and J by 9 bases, with 9 bases between. The germline CDR1 and CDR2 sequences are DFQATT and SNEGSKA (reference sequence). The CDR3 sequence is CSASPSGEQFF. The CDR3 DNA reads TGCAGTGCTAGTCCCTCGGGTGAGCAGTTCTTC.

V gene TRBV7-2 combines with J gene TRBJ2-2; the D call may be TRBD1 or TRBD2 (5 bases each). V gave up 1 base and J gave up 0 bases, with 9 bases separating them. The germline gives CDR1 SGHTA, CDR2 FQGNSA. The CDR3 contains 16 residues. The CDR3 DNA reads as TGTGCCAGCAGCTTAGTAGGGACGGCGAACACCGGGGAGCTGTTTTTT. Protein: CASSLVGTANTGELFF.